These T cell receptor beta chains were read from a single sample in a study of cytomegalovirus exposure and HLA in healthy donors. Sequenced by immunoSEQ multiplex PCR; TCRdb stores in-frame clones only, minus some. The sample includes under 200,000 clones, roughly nine tenths of them seen just once. The sample consisted of PBMCs. The receptors derive from a woman in her thirties in good health and CMV-seronegative. CDR3s include the opening cysteine and the closing phenylalanine or tryptophan. The order of the fields is J gene, clone size, D gene, V gene, CDR3 DNA, CDR3 protein. D genes are given only for firm matches. Not all rows give a size; the values are once, few, many and, for expanded clones, a class.

>TRBJ1-3|.|.|TRBV5-8
TGTGCCAGCAGCCCCGGAAAAGGAGACTCTGGAAACACCATATATTTT
CASSPGKGDSGNTIYF
>TRBJ1-2|.|.|TRBV28
TGTGCCAGCAGTTTAGGCAGCCTTCTATATGGCTACACCTTC
CASSLGSLLYGYTF
>TRBJ2-2|.|.|TRBV6-1
TGTGCCAGCAGAGAACGGGGGTCCGGGGAGCTGTTTTTT
CASRERGSGELFF
>TRBJ2-7|.|.|TRBV27
TGTGCCAGCAGTTTAGGTAGCGGTACGCAGCAGTACTTC
CASSLGSGTQQYF
>TRBJ1-1|once|TRBD1|TRBV6-1
TGTGCCAGCAGTGGGTGGACAGGGCCTCTTGAAGCTTTCTTT
CASSGWTGPLEAFF
>TRBJ1-2|.|TRBD1|TRBV5-4
TGTGCCAGCAGCTTGGGGCGACAGGGGGAGCGGGGCTACACCTTC
CASSLGRQGERGYTF
>TRBJ1-5|.|TRBD1|TRBV6-5
TGTGCCAGCAGTAAGGACAGGGCAAATCAGCCCCAGCATTTT
CASSKDRANQPQHF
>TRBJ2-7|once|TRBD2|TRBV5-1
TGCGCCAGCAGCTTGGGACTAGCGGGTGAGCAGTACTTC
CASSLGLAGEQYF
>TRBJ2-1|.|.|TRBV5-6
TGTGCCAGCAGCTTGGATCAGTTTACGAATGAGCAGTTCTTC
CASSLDQFTNEQFF
>TRBJ1-5|.|.|TRBV28
TGTGCCAGCAGTTTATATAGCAATCAGCCCCAGCATTTT
CASSLYSNQPQHF
>TRBJ2-3|.|TRBD2|TRBV5-1
TGCGCCAGCAGCTCCTGGACTAGCGGGGGGGCAGCAGATACGCAGTATTTT
CASSSWTSGGAADTQYF
>TRBJ2-2|.|.|TRBV15
TGTGCCACCAGCAGAGGGGGGGGCCCGAACACCGGGGAGCTGTTTTTT
CATSRGGGPNTGELFF
>TRBJ1-3|.|.|TRBV5-1
TGCGCCAGCAGCTTGGGACAGATCTCTGGAAACACCATATATTTT
CASSLGQISGNTIYF
>TRBJ1-1|.|TRBD1|TRBV11-3
TGTGCCAGCAGCACGACAGGGTCGGTCGCTTTCTTT
CASSTTGSVAFF
>TRBJ1-4|.|.|TRBV12-2
TGTGCAAGTCGCTCCCCCTTGTCGGTCCATGAAAAACTGTTTTTT
CASRSPLSVHEKLFF
>TRBJ2-1|.|.|TRBV7-3
TGTGCCAGCAGCTTCCGGAGGGACGGCGAGCAGTTCTTC
CASSFRRDGEQFF
>TRBJ1-2|.|.|TRBV28
TGTGCCAGCAGTTTGGGACGGATAAACTATGGCTACACCTTC
CASSLGRINYGYTF
>TRBJ2-7|.|.|TRBV7-9
TGTGCCAGCAGCTTAGCTCGGACGGAACCCTACGAGCAGTACTTC
CASSLARTEPYEQYF
>TRBJ2-7|few|.|TRBV19
TGTGCCAGTAGCGCTTCTATGAGCGACTACGAGCAGTACTTC
CASSASMSDYEQYF
>TRBJ2-7|.|.|TRBV11-2
TGTGCCAGCAGTTTAGCCCCTACCTACGAGCAGTACTTC
CASSLAPTYEQYF
>TRBJ2-3|.|.|TRBV13
TGTGCCAGCAGCTTCGTGGCTAGCCCAGATACGCAGTATTTT
CASSFVASPDTQYF
>TRBJ1-1|.|.|TRBV29-1
TGCAGCGTTGATCCCCCCGTGAACACTGAAGCTTTCTTT
CSVDPPVNTEAFF
>TRBJ2-1|.|TRBD2|TRBV29-1
TGCAGCGTTGGCATTGGCGGGGGGGCTAATGAGCAGTTCTTC
CSVGIGGGANEQFF
>TRBJ2-7|.|.|TRBV28
TGTGCCAGCAGTTTCCCGGGTCCCGAGCAGTACTTC
CASSFPGPEQYF
>TRBJ2-7|.|.|TRBV5-5
TGTGCCAGCAGCCCTTACGAGGGAGAAGGACTCTACGAGCAGTACTTC
CASSPYEGEGLYEQYF
>TRBJ1-1|.|TRBD1|TRBV9
TGTGCCAGCAGCGGGGGGACAGCTAGGAACACTGAAGCTTTCTTT
CASSGGTARNTEAFF
>TRBJ2-7|.|.|TRBV4-1
TGCGCCAGCAGCCAACGCTCGGGGGACGAGCAGTACTTC
CASSQRSGDEQYF
>TRBJ2-1|.|TRBD2|TRBV7-6
TGTGCCAGCAGCTTCTTGGCGGAGGGCGGGAGGGACAATGAGCAGTTCTTC
CASSFLAEGGRDNEQFF
>TRBJ2-1|.|.|TRBV7-3
TGTGCCAGCAGCTTAGCGGGGAGCATCACCAATGAGCAGTTCTTC
CASSLAGSITNEQFF
>TRBJ2-2|.|TRBD2|TRBV9
TGTGCCAGCAGCCCTTCGACTAGCGGGACTGGTCCGGACACCGGGGAGCTGTTTTTT
CASSPSTSGTGPDTGELFF
>TRBJ1-5|.|.|TRBV19
TGTGCCAGTAGTGCTAACAGGGACCAGCCCCAGCATTTT
CASSANRDQPQHF
>TRBJ2-7|.|.|TRBV2
TGTGCCAGCAGTGACGGACGTTTCGGCTACGGCGAGCAGTACTTC
CASSDGRFGYGEQYF
>TRBJ2-3|.|.|TRBV20-1
TGCAGTGCGGGCCCCCTGGATACGCAGTATTTT
CSAGPLDTQYF
>TRBJ1-2|.|.|TRBV7-2
TGTGCCAGCAGCGCCCAGCGAGGCGAACGGGGCTACACCTTC
CASSAQRGERGYTF
>TRBJ2-3|.|.|TRBV5-1
TGCGCCAGCAGCTTGGGTCAGGGCCCAGATACGCAGTATTTT
CASSLGQGPDTQYF
>TRBJ1-1|.|.|TRBV7-8
TGTGCCAGCAGCTTAGGTTCTGTTACTGAAGCTTTCTTT
CASSLGSVTEAFF
>TRBJ2-5|.|TRBD2|TRBV7-2
TGTGCCAGCAGCTCCGGGACTATTGAAGAGACCCAGTACTTC
CASSSGTIEETQYF
>TRBJ1-6|.|.|TRBV19
TGTGCCAGTAGTATAGGAGGAAATTCACCCCTCCACTTT
CASSIGGNSPLHF
>TRBJ1-2|.|.|TRBV2
TGTGCCAGCAGTGAAGCAGGAACAGGGTTTGGCTACACCTTC
CASSEAGTGFGYTF
>TRBJ1-2|once|.|TRBV7-3
TGTGCCAAGCTTTACTATGGCTACACCTTC
CAKLYYGYTF
>TRBJ2-2|.|TRBD2|TRBV7-8
TGTGCCAGCAGCTTAGTTTCAGGAGGGAGGGTCGGCACCGGGGAGCTGTTTTTT
CASSLVSGGRVGTGELFF
>TRBJ2-7|.|.|TRBV10-3
TGTGCCATCAGTCCCAGGGGTGGCGAGCAGTACTTC
CAISPRGGEQYF
>TRBJ2-3|.|TRBD2|TRBV4-1
TGCGCCGCCTCGATGGCGGGAGTGGATACGCAGTATTTT
CAASMAGVDTQYF
>TRBJ1-2|.|.|TRBV10-2
TGCGCCAGCAGTGAGTCAGACCCGGGCCATTATGGCTACACCTTC
CASSESDPGHYGYTF
>TRBJ2-7|few|.|TRBV4-1
TGCGCCAGCAGCCAAAGAGAAAGCTCCTACGAGCAGTACTTC
CASSQRESSYEQYF
>TRBJ2-4|once|.|TRBV4-1
TGCGCCAGCAGCCATTGGGGTAGTGATGCCAAAAACATTCAGTACTTC
CASSHWGSDAKNIQYF
>TRBJ2-5|.|TRBD1|TRBV9
TGTGCCAGCAGCGCCACTCAGGGGGAAGAGACCCAGTACTTC
CASSATQGEETQYF
>TRBJ1-5|.|.|TRBV7-2
TGTGCCAGCAGCTTCGGAGGGGCGCAGCCCCAGCATTTT
CASSFGGAQPQHF
>TRBJ1-1|.|.|TRBV28
TGTGCCAGCAGTTCCCCCCTTCCAGGGGTTGCTGTCGCTGAAGCTTTCTTT
CASSSPLPGVAVAEAFF
>TRBJ1-6|.|.|TRBV19
TGTGCCAGTAGTCACACCGAGTCACCCCTCCACTTT
CASSHTESPLHF
>TRBJ2-7|.|.|TRBV7-9
TGTGCCAGCAGCCTCCTTAGCGAGCAGTACTTC
CASSLLSEQYF
>TRBJ2-1|.|.|TRBV6-1
TGTGCCAGCAGATCCCCAGTTGTTGAGCAGTTCTTC
CASRSPVVEQFF
>TRBJ1-2|.|TRBD1|TRBV5-1
TGCGCCAGCAGCTGGACAGGACCCCTAAACTATGGCTACACCTTC
CASSWTGPLNYGYTF
>TRBJ2-7|.|.|TRBV4-2
TGTGCCAGCAGCCAAGTTGTTGGCCCCTACGAGCAGTACTTC
CASSQVVGPYEQYF
>TRBJ2-1|.|.|TRBV29-1
TGCAGCGTCGACAAGTACAATGAGCAGTTCTTC
CSVDKYNEQFF
>TRBJ2-1|.|.|TRBV5-4
TGTGCCAGCAGCTTGGTCAGCAATGAGCAGTTCTTC
CASSLVSNEQFF
>TRBJ2-1|.|.|TRBV30
TGTGCCTGGAGTACTGGCGGGGTAGAGCAGTTCTTC
CAWSTGGVEQFF
>TRBJ1-5|.|.|TRBV28
TGTGCCAGCAGTTTGGAAGGGCTTGGGAGGCCCCAGCATTTT
CASSLEGLGRPQHF
>TRBJ2-7|.|.|TRBV6-1
TGTGCCAGCAGTGAATGGCAGGGGGGATCCTACGAGCAGTACTTC
CASSEWQGGSYEQYF
>TRBJ2-1|.|.|TRBV11-2
TGTGCCAGCAGCTTAACAGCCGGCGGCTACAATGAGCAGTTCTTC
CASSLTAGGYNEQFF